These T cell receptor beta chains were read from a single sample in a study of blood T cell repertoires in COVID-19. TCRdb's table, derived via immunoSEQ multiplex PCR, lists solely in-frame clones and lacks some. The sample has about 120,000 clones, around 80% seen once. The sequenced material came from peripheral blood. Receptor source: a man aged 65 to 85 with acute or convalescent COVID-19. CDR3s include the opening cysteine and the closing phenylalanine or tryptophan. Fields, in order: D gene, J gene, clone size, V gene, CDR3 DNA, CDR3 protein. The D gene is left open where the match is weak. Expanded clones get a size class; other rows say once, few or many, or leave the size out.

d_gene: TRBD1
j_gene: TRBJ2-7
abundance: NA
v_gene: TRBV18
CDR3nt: TGTGCCAGCTCACCGTCACAGGGGCTACACGAGCAGTACTTC
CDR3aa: CASSPSQGLHEQYF

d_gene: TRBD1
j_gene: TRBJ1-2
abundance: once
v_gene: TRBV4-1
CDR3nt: TGCGCCAGCAGCCCGCAGGGACAGGGGGCTATCTATGGCTACACCTTC
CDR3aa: CASSPQGQGAIYGYTF

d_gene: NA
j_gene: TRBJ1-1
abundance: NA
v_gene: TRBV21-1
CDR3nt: TGTGCCAGCAGCGGTCGGTTCATGAACACTGAAGCTTTCTTT
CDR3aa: CASSGRFMNTEAFF

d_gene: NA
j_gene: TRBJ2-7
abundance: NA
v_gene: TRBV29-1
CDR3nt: TGCAGCGTTGCCAGGTCCGTTGGCGAGCAGTACTTC
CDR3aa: CSVARSVGEQYF

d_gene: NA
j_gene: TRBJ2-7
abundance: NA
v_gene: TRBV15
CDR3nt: TGTGCCACCAGCAGAGAACCAGGGGTGGAGCAGTACTTC
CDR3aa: CATSREPGVEQYF

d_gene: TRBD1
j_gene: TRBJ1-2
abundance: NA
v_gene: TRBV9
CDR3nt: TGTGCCAGCAGCGTCGGGACAGGGCAGCGTTATGGCTACACCTTC
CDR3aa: CASSVGTGQRYGYTF

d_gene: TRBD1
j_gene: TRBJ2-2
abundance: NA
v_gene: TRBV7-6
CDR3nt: TGTGCCAGCAGTCAGGGGGCGAACACCGGGGAGCTGTTTTTT
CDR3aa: CASSQGANTGELFF

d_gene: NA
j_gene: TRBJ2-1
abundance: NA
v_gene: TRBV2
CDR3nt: TGTGCCAGCAGTGAGGAGGGTAGCTCCTACAATGAGCAGTTCTTC
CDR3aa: CASSEEGSSYNEQFF

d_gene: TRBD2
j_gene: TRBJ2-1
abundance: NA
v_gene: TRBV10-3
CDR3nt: TGTGCCTCCGTCCGGGCGGGGGGGTCAAATGAGCAGTTCTTC
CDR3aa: CASVRAGGSNEQFF

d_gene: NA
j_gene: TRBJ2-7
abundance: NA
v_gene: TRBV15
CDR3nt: TGTGCCACCAGCAGAGACGGGGACTACGAGCAGTACTTC
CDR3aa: CATSRDGDYEQYF

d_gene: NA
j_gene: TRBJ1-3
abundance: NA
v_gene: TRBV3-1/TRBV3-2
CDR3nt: TGTGCCAGCAGCGAAAGGGGCTCTGGAAACACCATATATTTT
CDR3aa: CASSERGSGNTIYF

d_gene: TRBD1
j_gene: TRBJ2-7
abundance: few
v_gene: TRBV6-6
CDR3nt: TGTGCCAGCAGTTACGCAACAGGGGGTGGGGTCTACGAGCAGTACTTC
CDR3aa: CASSYATGGGVYEQYF

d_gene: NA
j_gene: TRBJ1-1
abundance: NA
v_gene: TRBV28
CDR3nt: TGTGCCAGCAGTCATCAGGGGCAGCGGACTGAAGCTTTCTTT
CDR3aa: CASSHQGQRTEAFF

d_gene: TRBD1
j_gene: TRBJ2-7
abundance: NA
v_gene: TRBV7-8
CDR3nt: TGTGCCAGCAGCTCCTCGACAGGGGCCTACGAGCAGTACTTC
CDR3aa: CASSSSTGAYEQYF

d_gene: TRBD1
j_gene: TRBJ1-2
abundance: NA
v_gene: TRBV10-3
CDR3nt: TGTGCCATCAGTGAGTCGGGACAGCCCTTTTACTATGGCTACACCTTC
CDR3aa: CAISESGQPFYYGYTF

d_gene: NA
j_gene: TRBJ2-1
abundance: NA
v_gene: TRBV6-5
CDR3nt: TGTGCCAGCGGCTCTGAACCTTGGGAGCAGTTCTTC
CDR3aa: CASGSEPWEQFF

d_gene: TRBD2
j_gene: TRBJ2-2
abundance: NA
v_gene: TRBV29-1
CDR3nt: TGCAGCGTTGAGGGACTAAAGAACACCGGGGAGCTGTTTTTT
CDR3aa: CSVEGLKNTGELFF

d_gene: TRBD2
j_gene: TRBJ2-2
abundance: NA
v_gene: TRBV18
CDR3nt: TGTGCCAGCTCACGCCCTAGCGGGAGAACCGGGGAGCTGTTTTTT
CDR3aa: CASSRPSGRTGELFF

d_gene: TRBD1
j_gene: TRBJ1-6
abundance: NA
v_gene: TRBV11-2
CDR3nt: TGTGCCAGCAGCTCGAGGACAGGGGATTATTCACCCCTCCACTTT
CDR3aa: CASSSRTGDYSPLHF

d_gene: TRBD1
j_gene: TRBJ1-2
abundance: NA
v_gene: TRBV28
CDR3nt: TGTGCCAGCAGTTTTCCGGGACAGGGTAGCAACTATGGCTACACCTTC
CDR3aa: CASSFPGQGSNYGYTF

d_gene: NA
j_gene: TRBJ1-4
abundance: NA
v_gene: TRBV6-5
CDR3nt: TGTGCCAGCAGTTACTCGATGGCAGGGGTCGTTGAAAAACTGTTTTTT
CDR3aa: CASSYSMAGVVEKLFF